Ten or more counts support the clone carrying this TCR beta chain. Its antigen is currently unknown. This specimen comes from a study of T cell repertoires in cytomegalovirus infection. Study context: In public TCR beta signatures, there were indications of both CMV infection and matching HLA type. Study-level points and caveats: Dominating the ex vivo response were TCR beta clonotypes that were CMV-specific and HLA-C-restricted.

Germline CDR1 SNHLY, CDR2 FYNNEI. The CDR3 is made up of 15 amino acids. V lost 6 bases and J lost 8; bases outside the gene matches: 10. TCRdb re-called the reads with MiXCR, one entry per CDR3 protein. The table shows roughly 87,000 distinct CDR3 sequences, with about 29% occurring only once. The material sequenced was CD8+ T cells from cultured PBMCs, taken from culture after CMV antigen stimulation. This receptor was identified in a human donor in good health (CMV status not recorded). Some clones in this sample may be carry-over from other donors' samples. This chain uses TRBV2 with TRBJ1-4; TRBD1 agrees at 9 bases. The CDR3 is CASSPTGGYDEKLFF. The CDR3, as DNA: TGTGCCAGCAGCCCGACAGGGGGATACGACGAAAAACTGTTTTTT.